These 28 T cell receptor beta chains were all obtained from the same sample, sequenced in a study of Ad26.COV2.S vaccination and SARS-CoV-2 variants. As for treatment: 15 to 20 received Ad26.COV2.S at low or high dose, single or two shots; 5 received placebo; per-sample allocation not given. Sample collection was performed on day 63 after the first vaccine or placebo injection. TCRdb's table, derived via immunoSEQ multiplex PCR, lists solely in-frame clones and lacks some. Here the sample spans nearly 400,000 clones, approximately 90% being singletons. The sample in question was peripheral blood, obtained in a trial of Ad26.COV2.S vaccine versus placebo. The origin of the receptors is a person aged 18-60 years who received the Ad26.COV2.S COVID-19 vaccine or a placebo.

The V call is TRBV11-2, the J call TRBJ1-1; tentatively, D is TRBD1 (6 bases). Per the germline V gene, CDR1 is SGHAT and CDR2 is FQNNGV. There are 15 residues in the CDR3. V was pared by 3 bases and J by 4 bases, with 15 bases between. The CDR3 region has the DNA TGTGCCAGCAGCTTGGTGCCGGACAGTTTCACTGAAGCTTTCTTT. This gives the protein CASSLVPDSFTEAFF.

The chain recombines TRBV28 with TRBJ2-7, with 7 bases that match TRBD2. The length of the CDR3 is 13 residues. With 5 bases clipped from V and 5 bases from J, the junction kept 6 bases outside the gene matches. Germline CDR1 is MDHEN and CDR2 is SYDVKM. CDR3 amino acids: CASSPGGRDEQYF. The DNA of the CDR3 is TGTGCCAGCAGTCCGGGAGGCCGGGACGAGCAGTACTTC.

This clone has just a few counts. The chain is built from TRBV12-3 or TRBV12-4 and TRBJ2-7; possible D gene TRBD2, 5 bases. The V end was cut by 5 bases, the J end by 2 bases, with 10 bases between. The CDR3 spans 13 residues. The CDR3 nucleotides read TGTGCCAGCAGTGAGCGGTCTACCTACGAGCAGTACTTC. It is translated as CASSERSTYEQYF.

This sequence joins TRBV27 and TRBJ2-5; possible D gene TRBD2, 5 bases. There are 16 residues in the CDR3. Germline V lookup: CDR1 MNHEY, CDR2 SMNVEV (reference sequence). Trimming cost V 6 bases and J 2 bases, with 19 bases left between them. The CDR3 DNA reads as TGTGCCAGCAGCAGGACCCCGTCGGGAAGACAAGAGACCCAGTACTTC. This codes for CASSRTPSGRQETQYF.

This clone was recorded once. This sequence joins TRBV18 and TRBJ2-7, with 7 bases lining up with TRBD2. V was clipped by 0 bases and J by 5 bases; unmatched bases: 13. CDR3 length equals 17 residues. Looked up from germline, CDR1 is KGHSH and CDR2 is LQKENI. This CDR3 reads CASSPPPLSGIRNEQYF. CDR3 nucleotide sequence: TGTGCCAGCTCACCACCCCCTTTAAGCGGGATAAGGAACGAGCAGTACTTC. Using reference TRBV18 and TRBJ2-7 for the parts outside the CDR3, the full variable domain is NAGVMQNPRHLVRRRGQEARLRCSPMKGHSHVYWYRQLPEEGLKFMVYLQKENIIDESGMPKERFSAEFPKEGPSILRIQQVVRGDSAAYFCASSPPPLSGIRNEQYFGPGTRLTVT.

The chain carries TRBV3-1 (or the pseudogene TRBV3-2) and TRBJ2-6, with unresolved D. Germline CDR1 is LGHDT and CDR2 is YNNKEL (reference sequence). V was shortened by 3 bases and J by 1 base, with 13 bases between the two germline ends. The CDR3 extends over 17 amino acids. CDR3: CASSQGNPWSGANVLTF. Here the CDR3 DNA reads TGTGCCAGCAGCCAGGGTAACCCATGGTCTGGGGCCAACGTCCTGACTTTC.

V is TRBV28 and J is TRBJ2-4; D might be TRBD2 (6 bases). V was cut by 2 bases and J by 11 bases, with 13 bases left in between. This CDR3 spans 13 amino acids. Germline V lookup: CDR1 MDHEN, CDR2 SYDVKM. The CDR3 DNA follows: TGTGCCAGCAGTTTAACCCCCGGAGGGGTTCAGTACTTC. It encodes CASSLTPGGVQYF.

The V gene is TRBV6-5, the J gene TRBJ2-5, with 12 bases fitting TRBD2. The CDR3 loop spans 16 amino acids. CDR1 is MNHEY, CDR2 SVGAGI, per germline. Trimming at V came to 4 bases and at J to 4 bases, leaving 7 bases not matched to a gene. CDR3 sequence reads: CASSSLLAGGRETQYF. CDR3 sequence (DNA): TGTGCCAGCAGTTCCCTTCTAGCGGGAGGGCGAGAGACCCAGTACTTC.

The chain has TRBV18 and TRBJ2-2; TRBD2 is a possible D gene (6 bases). The germline V gene has CDR1 KGHSH and CDR2 LQKENI. The CDR3 covers 16 residues. V lost 6 bases and J lost 8, with 22 bases in between. CDR3 nucleotide sequence: TGTGCCAGCTCCCCCAGTCCCGGTCGGGGGACGGGGGAGCTGTTTTTT. Its protein product is CASSPSPGRGTGELFF. Together with reference TRBV18 and TRBJ2-2, the CDR3 gives the full variable domain: NAGVMQNPRHLVRRRGQEARLRCSPMKGHSHVYWYRQLPEEGLKFMVYLQKENIIDESGMPKERFSAEFPKEGPSILRIQQVVRGDSAAYFCASSPSPGRGTGELFFGEGSRLTVL.

The genes are TRBV7-2 and TRBJ1-4, with D possibly matching TRBD1 (6 bases). This CDR3 spans 14 amino acids. V was trimmed by 4 bases and J by 8 bases, leaving 14 bases between them. The V gene's germline CDR1 is SGHTA and CDR2 FQGNSA. CDR3 region: CASSSLGGIEKLFF. The CDR3 nucleotides are TGTGCCAGCAGCTCCCTAGGGGGGATCGAAAAACTGTTTTTT.

The chain uses TRBV23-1 and TRBJ1-2; the D gene is possibly TRBD1 (6 bases). TRBV23-1 falls under the ORF class, with uncertain function. V was shortened by 6 bases and J by 4 bases, with 15 bases between the two germline ends. The CDR3 spans 14 residues. This CDR3 is CASSGQPPLYGYTF. Written as DNA, the CDR3 is TGCGCCAGCAGCGGACAGCCTCCCCTCTATGGCTACACCTTC.

This chain joins TRBV7-2 and TRBJ2-7; 7 bases map to TRBD1. Unmatched junction bases numbered 9, after V lost 5 bases and J lost 2 bases. There are 15 residues in the CDR3. CDR1 is SGHTA and CDR2 is FQGNSA in the germline V gene. The CDR3: CASSPYEGATYEQYF. The CDR3 DNA sequence: TGTGCCAGCAGCCCGTATGAGGGGGCCACCTACGAGCAGTACTTC.

In the case of this clone: This may come from a read error, since a much larger clone is one base off. This chain uses TRBV5-4 with TRBJ2-1; no clear D. Germline V CDR1 and CDR2: SGHNT, YYREEE (reference sequence). The CDR3 is 11 amino acids. The V end was cut by 0 bases, the J end by 5 bases, with 0 bases between. Written as DNA, the CDR3 is TGTGCCAGCAGCTTGGACAATGAGCAGTTCTTC. Protein product: CASSLDNEQFF.

This chain uses TRBV5-6 with TRBJ1-5; possibly TRBD1 for D (5 bases). The CDR3 spans 15 residues. The V end was cut by 0 bases, the J end by 2 bases, with 9 bases between. Germline V gene sequence: CDR1 SGHDT, CDR2 YYEEEE. The CDR3 here is CASSLAGLGNQPQHF. CDR3 in DNA: TGTGCCAGCAGCTTGGCGGGACTGGGCAATCAGCCCCAGCATTTT.

The chain links TRBV5-5 to TRBJ2-2; 9 bases map to TRBD1. This CDR3 is built from 17 residues. With 1 base clipped from V and 0 bases from J, the junction kept 4 bases outside the gene matches. CDR1 is SGHKS and CDR2 is YYEKEE in the germline V gene (reference sequence). The CDR3 DNA reads TGTGCCAGCAGCTTGAAGGGACAGGGAGCGAACACCGGGGAGCTGTTTTTT. This encodes CASSLKGQGANTGELFF.

This chain joins TRBV5-1 and TRBJ2-1; 9 nucleotides agree with TRBD2. CDR1 is SGHRS, CDR2 YFSETQ, per germline. Trimming took 4 bases from V and 0 from J; bases not matched to a gene: 8. The length of the CDR3 is 17 residues. DNA of the CDR3: TGCGCCAGCAGCCCGCAAAGCGGGAGGTCCTCCTACAATGAGCAGTTCTTC. Amino acid sequence: CASSPQSGRSSYNEQFF. Combining the CDR3 with reference TRBV5-1 and TRBJ2-1 gives the whole variable domain KAGVTQTPRYLIKTRGQQVTLSCSPISGHRSVSWYQQTPGQGLQFLFEYFSETQRNKGNFPGRFSGRQFSNSRSEMNVSTLELGDSALYLCASSPQSGRSSYNEQFFGPGTRLTVL.

The chain couples TRBV4-2 to TRBJ1-5; D perhaps matches TRBD1 (6 bases). Germline V CDR1 and CDR2: LGHNA, YNFKEQ. There are 15 residues in the CDR3. V lost 4 bases and J lost 1, with 11 bases in between. Written as DNA, the CDR3 is TGTGCCAGCAGCCCGCACAGGGAAAGCAATCAGCCCCAGCATTTT. Its translation: CASSPHRESNQPQHF.

This chain joins TRBV4-1 and TRBJ1-1; 9 nucleotides align to TRBD1. The CDR3 is made up of 12 amino acids. Germline trimming cut 6 bases from V and 8 bases from J; bases unmatched to any gene: 4. Germline CDR1 MGHRA, CDR2 YSYEKL. CDR3 in DNA: TGCGCCAGCAGTCTAACAGGGGGCGAAGCTTTCTTT. This encodes CASSLTGGEAFF.

The rearrangement links TRBV5-4 to TRBJ2-7; TRBD2 aligns across 9 bases. After removal of 0 bases from V and 7 bases from J, the junction contained 5 bases not matched to a gene. This CDR3 has 14 residues. Germline CDR1 SGHNT, CDR2 YYREEE (reference sequence). The CDR3 region is CASSLASGIGEQYF. The CDR3 DNA reads TGTGCCAGCAGCTTGGCTAGCGGGATAGGGGAGCAGTACTTC. The complete variable domain, with remaining parts taken from reference TRBV5-4 and TRBJ2-7, reads ETGVTQSPTHLIKTRGQQVTLRCSSQSGHNTVSWYQQALGQGPQFIFQYYREEENGRGNFPPRFSGLQFPNYSSELNVNALELDDSALYLCASSLASGIGEQYFGPGTRLTVT.

The chain recombines TRBV12-2 with TRBJ2-5; the table's D call TRBD1 went unverified against the DNA. TRBV12-2 is assigned pseudogene status. The CDR3 covers 14 residues. DNA of the CDR3: TGTGCAAGTCGCCCAAGGACAGGTAGAGAGACCCAGTACTTC. Translating gives CASRPRTGRETQYF.

The chain recombines TRBV9 with TRBJ2-1; 7 nucleotides match TRBD2. Germline CDR1 is SGDLS and CDR2 is YYNGEE. V trimming: 4 bases; J trimming: 6 bases; junction bases outside the gene matches: 16. This CDR3 is built from 17 residues. The CDR3, as DNA: TGTGCCAGCAGCCCGGAGGGGACGCGACTAGCTAGCAATGAGCAGTTCTTC. Residues: CASSPEGTRLASNEQFF.

V gene TRBV4-1 combines with J gene TRBJ2-2, with TRBD2 matching over 14 bases. The CDR3 sequence is 18 residues long. The germline CDR1 and CDR2 sequences are MGHRA and YSYEKL. V trimming: 1 base; J trimming: 4 bases; junction bases outside the gene matches: 5. This CDR3 reads CASSQAGLAGVGTGELFF. For the CDR3, the DNA is TGCGCCAGCAGCCAAGCGGGACTAGCGGGAGTCGGCACCGGGGAGCTGTTTTTT.

This chain links TRBV5-4 with TRBJ2-2; 8 nucleotides match TRBD1. V was clipped by 3 bases and J by 2 bases; unmatched bases: 6. Germline values: CDR1 SGHNT, CDR2 YYREEE (reference sequence). The CDR3 is 16 amino acids. For the CDR3, the DNA is TGTGCCAGCAGCTCGCAGACAGGGGCTAACACCGGGGAGCTGTTTTTT. This codes for CASSSQTGANTGELFF.

V and J are TRBV6-2 or TRBV6-3 and TRBJ2-2, with TRBD2 identical over 9 bases. The CDR3 runs 17 residues. Germline V lookup: CDR1 MNHEY, CDR2 SVGEGT. Trimming cost V 0 bases and J 6 bases; bases outside gene matches: 8. As DNA, the CDR3 is TGTGCCAGCAGTTACTCGAAGGCGGGAGGGCTCCCCGGGGAGCTGTTTTTT. As protein: CASSYSKAGGLPGELFF.

This clone occurred a few times. V gene TRBV16 combines with J gene TRBJ1-5; TRBD1 matches 10 bases. Trimming removed 8 bases from V and 7 bases from J; junction bases left unmatched: 14. The CDR3 has 16 amino acids. Germline-derived CDR1 and CDR2 are KGHSY and FQNENV. CDR3: CASAVALGQGVQPQHF. The CDR3 nucleotides read TGTGCCAGCGCCGTGGCTCTAGGACAGGGGGTACAGCCCCAGCATTTT.

The gene calls are TRBV21-1 and TRBJ1-5; the table's D call TRBD1 went unverified against the DNA. TRBV21-1 is labeled a pseudogene. The CDR3 is made up of 14 amino acids. DNA of the CDR3: TGTGCCAGCACCATGGCCAGTCTCGATCAGCCCCAGCATTTT. Its translation: CASTMASLDQPQHF.

This chain's CDR3 is CASSLGAGDETQYF. The CDR3 bases are TGTGCCAGCAGCTTAGGGGCAGGGGACGAGACCCAGTACTTC. The chain is built from TRBV11-2 and TRBJ2-5; perhaps TRBD1 as D (6 bases). V was pared by 1 base and J by 5 bases, with 11 bases between. There are 14 residues in the CDR3. In germline, CDR1 is SGHAT, CDR2 FQNNGV.

This rearrangement joins TRBV7-9 to TRBJ2-1; TRBD2 is a possible D gene (5 bases). Trimming stripped 4 bases from V and 5 bases from J, with 9 bases between. Germline CDR1 is SEHNR and CDR2 is FQNEAQ (reference sequence). The CDR3 contains 13 residues. Here the CDR3 reads CASSSTGNNEQFF. The CDR3 nucleotides read TGTGCCAGCAGCTCCACCGGGAACAATGAGCAGTTCTTC.